The present TCR beta chain was sequenced within a study of blood T cells in healthy people across ages. This CDR3 spans 16 amino acids. Germline V gene sequence: CDR1 KGHSH, CDR2 LQKENI. Losses at the gene ends were 6 bases for V and 3 bases for J; bases not matched to a gene: 11. A second about 7 to 12 cycle PCR used barcoded and J-beta primers. Researchers report that each sample yielded at least 2.5 million CDR3-containing paired-end reads. TCRdb re-derived calls from the 5' RACE reads in MiXCR, one entry per CDR3 protein. The sample lists 540,000 or so distinct CDR3 sequences, 45% to 55% seen once, with roughly 24% in the top ten. Study findings and constraints: Nothing was known about donor CMV status, and this possibly confounded expanded clonotype changes. TCR beta diversity correlated strongly with naive T cell percentage.

A word on this clonotype: Antigen specificity is unknown.

The chain couples TRBV18 to TRBJ2-3, with 8 bases lining up with TRBD2. Specimen: blood. This clonotype was sampled from an elderly man in good health. CDR3 in amino acids: CASSLTAGLATDTQYF. The CDR3 DNA is TGTGCCAGCTCCCTAACCGCCGGACTAGCTACAGATACGCAGTATTTT. The variable domain in full, completed from reference TRBV18 and TRBJ2-3, reads NAGVMQNPRHLVRRRGQEARLRCSPMKGHSHVYWYRQLPEEGLKFMVYLQKENIIDESGMPKERFSAEFPKEGPSILRIQQVVRGDSAAYFCASSLTAGLATDTQYFGPGTRLTVL.